This entry lists 24 T cell receptor beta chains sequenced from one sample in a study of CD8 T cells in Susac syndrome. With random hexamers, about 0.45 to 1 ug RNA was reverse transcribed. TCRdb fed the immunoSEQ multiplex PCR reads into MiXCR, producing one record per CDR3 protein. In the table there are roughly 180,000 distinct CDR3 sequences, 85% to 95% of which are singletons. The sequencing input was CD4+ T cells from PBMCs. The source is a human donor in good health.

This rearrangement joins TRBV4-2 to TRBJ2-7, with D perhaps TRBD2 (5 bases). Germline V gene sequence: CDR1 LGHNA, CDR2 YNFKEQ. Trimming stripped 1 base from V and 7 bases from J, with 11 bases between. The CDR3 length is 13 residues. The DNA of the CDR3 is TGTGCCAGCAGCCAAGCCCCAAGGGAGGAGCAGTACTTC. This encodes CASSQAPREEQYF.

V usage is TRBV12-3 or TRBV12-4 and J usage is TRBJ1-2; TRBD1 matches at 10 bases. V shed 6 bases, J shed 7 bases, and the junction held 5 bases outside the gene matches. This CDR3 has 13 residues. CDR3 in amino acids: CASRPRTGGGYTF. The CDR3, as DNA: TGTGCCAGCAGGCCAAGGACAGGGGGTGGCTACACCTTC.

The chain is built from TRBV20-1 and TRBJ2-4; D is possibly TRBD1 (5 bases). CDR3 length equals 12 residues. The germline gives CDR1 DFQATT, CDR2 SNEGSKA (reference sequence). Between the trimmed V and J ends, which lost 3 bases and 6 bases, there was a span of 9 bases. CDR3 sequence (DNA): TGCAGTGCTAGGGCAGGGTTAAACATTCAGTACTTC. It encodes CSARAGLNIQYF.

V gene TRBV20-1 combines with J gene TRBJ2-3; D gene uncertain. Germline V gene sequence: CDR1 DFQATT, CDR2 SNEGSKA (reference sequence). V was clipped by 3 bases and J by 0 bases, with 10 bases between them. The CDR3 is 14 residues long. CDR3 sequence (DNA): TGCAGTGCTAGCCGATATGCTAGCACAGATACGCAGTATTTT. It yields the protein CSASRYASTDTQYF.

The chain couples TRBV7-9 to TRBJ1-5, with D tentatively TRBD1 (5 bases). From germline, CDR1 is SEHNR and CDR2 FQNEAQ (reference sequence). The V end was cut by 5 bases, the J end by 3 bases, with 14 bases between. The CDR3 consists of 15 residues. As DNA, the CDR3 is TGTGCCAGCAGCCTCCACGGGGCCCCCAATCAGCCCCAGCATTTT. Amino acid sequence: CASSLHGAPNQPQHF.

The rearrangement uses TRBV6-2 or TRBV6-3 and TRBJ2-7; D call uncertain. Germline V gene lookup returns CDR1 MNHEY and CDR2 SVGEGT. This CDR3 spans 15 amino acids. V lost 7 bases, J lost 3 bases, and 19 bases lay in between. The CDR3 sequence is CASTGAPSALYEQYF. The CDR3 nucleotides are TGTGCCAGCACCGGAGCCCCGTCAGCACTCTACGAGCAGTACTTC.

The chain has TRBV19 and TRBJ2-1; 10 bases are shared with TRBD2. CDR1 and CDR2 (germline): LNHDA, SQIVND (reference sequence). The trim removed 6 bases at V and 4 bases at J, leaving 6 bases unmatched. This CDR3 is built from 15 residues. DNA of the CDR3: TGTGCCAGTAGGCTAGCGGGAGCCCAATACAATGAGCAGTTCTTC. Translated, it gives CASRLAGAQYNEQFF.

The chain combines TRBV4-1 with TRBJ2-1; no clear D gene. Trimming removed 0 bases at V and 3 bases at J, with 9 bases between. Germline V gives CDR1 MGHRA, CDR2 YSYEKL. The CDR3 runs 15 residues. CDR3 sequence (DNA): TGCGCCAGCAGCCAAGATGGGGATAACTACAATGAGCAGTTCTTC. This codes for CASSQDGDNYNEQFF.

This chain connects TRBV15 to TRBJ1-5, with D possibly TRBD1 on 5 matching bases. The V gene's germline CDR1 is LNHNV and CDR2 YYDKDF (reference sequence). CDR3 length equals 15 residues. Trimming cost V 0 bases and J 7 bases, with 13 bases left between them. The CDR3 DNA reads as TGTGCCACCAGCAGAGATCCCAGGGCCGGACAGCCCCAGCATTTT. Encoded protein: CATSRDPRAGQPQHF.

This sequence joins TRBV15 and TRBJ2-5; 10 nucleotides line up with TRBD2. Germline lookup yields CDR1 LNHNV and CDR2 YYDKDF (reference sequence). This CDR3 is built from 17 residues. V dropped 3 bases and J dropped 4; count of bases not matched to a gene: 11. The DNA for the CDR3 is TGTGCCACCAGCAGCGAAAAGGAAGCGGGAGGGGGAGAGACCCAGTACTTC. It yields the protein CATSSEKEAGGGETQYF.

The chain couples TRBV5-1 to TRBJ1-5; D call uncertain. The CDR3 extends over 13 amino acids. The germline V gene has CDR1 SGHRS and CDR2 YFSETQ. V shed 2 bases and J shed 5 bases, with 8 bases lying between them. CDR3 sequence reads: CASSLAEDQPQHF. CDR3 DNA: TGCGCCAGCAGCTTAGCCGAGGATCAGCCCCAGCATTTT.

V and J are TRBV15 and TRBJ2-7; D might be TRBD1 (5 bases). Trimming took off 4 bases at V and 6 bases at J, with 19 bases between the two ends. Germline loops: CDR1 LNHNV, CDR2 YYDKDF (reference sequence). This CDR3 spans 15 amino acids. This CDR3 is CATSKTTVTTPEQYF. The CDR3 DNA reads as TGTGCCACCAGCAAAACGACAGTAACCACACCCGAGCAGTACTTC.

CDR3 sequence (DNA): TGTGCCAGCAGCCATGAGACTGGTACCTACGAGCAGTACTTC. This sequence encodes CASSHETGTYEQYF. This chain links TRBV14 with TRBJ2-7; D uncertain. The V and J ends lost 3 bases and 2 bases respectively, with 11 bases between them. The CDR3 is 14 residues long. Per germline, CDR1 SGHDN and CDR2 FVKESK.

Concerning this clonotype itself: The junction and the germline gene differ at one end; a read error may be behind it. The chain recombines TRBV27 with TRBJ2-1, with TRBD2 matching 7 bases. The CDR3 covers 13 residues. The germline V gene has CDR1 MNHEY and CDR2 SMNVEV (reference sequence). This CDR3 is CASSSQPGLRILF. CDR3 nucleotide sequence: TGTGCCAGCAGTTCCCAGCCGGGACTAAGGATTCTCTTC.

This chain links TRBV28 with TRBJ2-4; the D gene is possibly TRBD1 (6 bases). This CDR3 is built from 14 residues. The V and J ends lost 6 bases and 1 base respectively, with 10 bases between them. CDR1 and CDR2 from the germline V gene are MDHEN and SYDVKM. The DNA of the CDR3 is TGTGCCAGCAGGACCGACAGGGCCAAAAACATTCAGTACTTC. Its protein product is CASRTDRAKNIQYF.

This chain joins TRBV4-3 and TRBJ1-2; D uncertain. V dropped 0 bases and J dropped 8 bases, with 10 bases sitting between them. Germline V gives CDR1 LGHNA, CDR2 YSLEER. This CDR3 has 13 amino acids. CDR3 residues: CASSQERIGGYTF. As DNA, the CDR3 is TGCGCCAGCAGCCAAGAACGTATTGGGGGCTACACCTTC.

V and J are TRBV12-3 or TRBV12-4 and TRBJ1-1, with a tentative D call TRBD1 (5 bases). The CDR3 is 14 residues long. Trimming removed 6 bases from V and 2 bases from J, with 13 bases in between. CDR3 in DNA: TGTGCCAGCAGAAGGCAGGGAGAAAACACTGAAGCTTTCTTT. It encodes CASRRQGENTEAFF.

The chain links TRBV6-5 to TRBJ2-1; D is perhaps TRBD1 or TRBD2 (5 bases each). From germline, CDR1 is MNHEY and CDR2 SVGAGI. The CDR3 covers 11 residues. With 5 bases removed from V and 9 bases from J, the gap between germline ends came to 8 bases. The CDR3 region is CASSRDVEQFF. CDR3 nucleotide sequence: TGTGCCAGCAGTCGGGACGTTGAGCAGTTCTTC.

This chain joins TRBV6-2 or TRBV6-3 and TRBJ2-5; 8 bases agree with TRBD1. This CDR3 has 16 residues. Germline assignment: CDR1 MNHEY and CDR2 SVGEGT. With V trimmed by 0 bases and J by 2 bases, 5 bases remained unmatched. The CDR3 loop reads CASSYSRGTGQETQYF. The DNA of the CDR3 is TGTGCCAGCAGTTACTCGAGGGGGACAGGACAAGAGACCCAGTACTTC.

This rearrangement joins TRBV20-1 to TRBJ1-1; 9 bases match TRBD1. Germline V gives CDR1 DFQATT, CDR2 SNEGSKA (reference sequence). The CDR3 runs 12 residues. The V and J ends lost 5 bases and 10 bases, in that order; junction bases with no gene match: 8. The CDR3 here is CSAYKQGAGAFF. As DNA, the CDR3 is TGCAGTGCTTACAAACAGGGGGCAGGAGCTTTCTTT.

The chain couples TRBV27 to TRBJ2-7; 8 bases are a match to TRBD2. The germline V gene encodes CDR1 MNHEY and CDR2 SMNVEV (reference sequence). V dropped 3 bases and J dropped 2; count of bases not matched to a gene: 6. The CDR3 is 15 residues long. CDR3 residues: CASSLGLGGTYEQYF. DNA of the CDR3: TGTGCCAGCAGTTTGGGACTAGGGGGTACCTACGAGCAGTACTTC.

The chain employs TRBV30 and TRBJ2-1, with D unresolved. From germline, CDR1 is GTSNPN and CDR2 SVGIG (reference sequence). Trimming took off 3 bases at V and 6 bases at J, with 12 bases between the two ends. This CDR3 region has 13 residues. The CDR3 DNA reads as TGTGCCTGGAGGTCAACTAACCTCAATGAGCAGTTCTTC. Its translation: CAWRSTNLNEQFF.

The V gene is TRBV29-1, the J gene TRBJ2-3; D uncertain. Trimming removed 5 bases at V and 7 bases at J, with 13 bases between. Per the germline V gene, CDR1 is SQVTM and CDR2 is ANQGSEA. The CDR3 runs 12 residues. The CDR3 protein is CSVTHSENTQYF. In nucleotides, the CDR3 is TGCAGCGTTACCCACAGCGAGAATACGCAGTATTTT.

The chain joins TRBV7-8 to TRBJ2-1, with D possibly matching TRBD2 (6 bases). CDR1 and CDR2 from the germline V gene are SGHVS and FQNEAQ. CDR3 length: 17 amino acids. The V gene lost 0 bases and the J gene lost 5 bases, with 17 bases spanning the gap. DNA of the CDR3: TGTGCCAGCAGCTTAGCGCGGAGGGGTTGGGGGGACAATGAGCAGTTCTTC. Translation: CASSLARRGWGDNEQFF.